The TCR beta chain under discussion was sequenced for a study of blood T cell repertoires in COVID-19. The overall study: Both acute and convalescent COVID-19 samples were obtained from the United States, Italy and Spain.

Here immunoSEQ multiplex PCR was the method, and the copy in TCRdb shows in-frame clones only, minus some. Seen here are over 90,000 clones, about 89% observed once, and the top ten hold more than 3%. The junction had 12 bases not matched to a gene; V was cut back by 10 bases and J by 5 bases. Germline V gives CDR1 MNHEY, CDR2 SVGAGI. CDR3 length equals 14 residues. Input material: peripheral blood. The clonotype originates from a woman in her seventies with acute or convalescent COVID-19. The rearrangement joins TRBV6-5 to TRBJ1-1, with 8 nucleotides matching TRBD1. The CDR3 spells CATNVGRGQTEAFF. The CDR3 DNA sequence: TGTGCCACCAATGTGGGCAGGGGGCAAACTGAAGCTTTCTTT.